The 23 T cell receptor beta chains in this list originate from one sample, sequenced in a study of blood T cells in healthy people across ages. Primers used in a second PCR of roughly 7 to 12 cycles were a sample-barcoded 5' primer and a J-beta primer mix. TCRdb ran MiXCR on the 5' RACE reads and lists one entry per CDR3 protein. The data hold fewer than 1.5 million distinct CDR3 sequences, with about 43% observed a single time. Source material: blood. These receptor sequences come from a woman between 18 and 30 years old in good health.

The V gene is TRBV10-3, the J gene TRBJ2-3, with 8 bases that match TRBD2. CDR3 length equals 15 residues. V gave up 4 bases and J gave up 3 bases; unmatched junction bases: 6. CDR1 ENHRY and CDR2 SYGVKD come from the germline V gene. CDR3 sequence: CAISGAGVRTDTQYF. CDR3 coding DNA: TGTGCCATCAGTGGAGCGGGAGTGAGAACAGATACGCAGTATTTT.

The count of this clonotype is one. V is TRBV20-1 and J is TRBJ1-2; 8 nucleotides agree with TRBD1. J was trimmed by 4 bases and V by 3 bases; bases with no gene match: 4. This CDR3 contains 13 residues. The germline V gene encodes CDR1 DFQATT and CDR2 SNEGSKA (reference sequence). The CDR3 DNA sequence: TGCAGTGCTAGGACAGGGGTTTCCTATGGCTACACCTTC. This encodes CSARTGVSYGYTF.

The V gene is TRBV20-1, the J gene TRBJ2-7; possibly TRBD1 for D (7 bases). Germline V gives CDR1 DFQATT, CDR2 SNEGSKA (reference sequence). Trimming pared 6 bases from V and 1 base from J, leaving 10 bases between. CDR3 size: 12 residues. For the CDR3, the DNA is TGCAGTGCGGCGGGACAGTCCTACGAGCAGTACTTC. Its protein product is CSAAGQSYEQYF.

V and J are TRBV24-1 and TRBJ2-4; D may correspond to TRBD1 or TRBD2 (5 bases each). The CDR3 sequence is 17 residues long. V was pared by 2 bases and J by 13 bases, with 26 bases between. Looked up from germline, CDR1 is KGHDR and CDR2 is SFDVKD. CDR3 region: CATSDSSGSGAHNEQYF. Here the CDR3 DNA reads TGTGCCACCAGTGATTCATCCGGCTCCGGGGCCCACAATGAGCAGTACTTC.

This clonotype was seen a handful of times. The chain uses TRBV9 and TRBJ2-3; D remains ambiguous. This CDR3 has 13 amino acids. V was trimmed by 2 bases and J by 6 bases, leaving 10 bases between them. Germline V CDR1 and CDR2: SGDLS, YYNGEE. CDR3 in DNA: TGTGCCAGCAGCGTCGAGGATACGGATACGCAGTATTTT. Amino acid sequence: CASSVEDTDTQYF.

In its sample, this clonotype was seen a few times. The chain is built from TRBV6-4 and TRBJ1-6; a weak D match, TRBD1 (6 bases). This CDR3 comprises 17 residues. Germline CDR1 MRHNA, CDR2 SNTAGT. Trimming took off 0 bases at V and 6 bases at J, with 15 bases between the two ends. The CDR3 nucleotides read TGTGCCAGCAGTGACTCGAAGACAGGAGGAATTAATTCACCCCTCCACTTT. This translates into CASSDSKTGGINSPLHF.

The J gene is TRBJ2-1, the V gene TRBV5-1, with 7 bases identical to TRBD1. After removal of 4 bases from V and 3 bases from J, the junction contained 7 bases not matched to a gene. The germline CDR1 and CDR2 sequences are SGHRS and YFSETQ. The CDR3 spans 15 residues. The CDR3 here is CASSPSGQLYNEQFF. The CDR3 DNA reads as TGCGCCAGCAGCCCATCGGGACAGCTCTACAATGAGCAGTTCTTC.

This chain joins TRBV4-2 and TRBJ2-7; TRBD2 matches at 11 bases. The end of the DNA is better explained by TRBJ2-4, so the J call may be wrong. This CDR3 region has 17 residues. Germline V lookup: CDR1 LGHNA, CDR2 YNFKEQ. The CDR3 region is CASSRGTSGGGGNIQYF. The DNA of the CDR3 is TGTGCCAGCAGCCGAGGGACTAGCGGAGGAGGGGGGAACATTCAGTACTTC.

The chain links TRBV25-1 to TRBJ2-7; a possible D gene is TRBD2 (5 bases). This CDR3 is built from 13 residues. V was trimmed by 8 bases and J by 7 bases, leaving 18 bases between them. CDR1 is MGHDK and CDR2 is SYGVNS in the germline V gene. CDR3 sequence reads: CASGGKAYNEQYF. The CDR3 bases are TGTGCCAGCGGAGGAAAAGCCTACAATGAGCAGTACTTC.

The gene calls are TRBV28 and TRBJ1-1; D unresolved. This CDR3 is 15 amino acids long. V dropped 5 bases and J dropped 0 bases, with 13 bases sitting between them. Germline V lookup: CDR1 MDHEN, CDR2 SYDVKM. The CDR3 protein is CASSHTFGVNTEAFF. The CDR3 bases are TGTGCCAGCAGTCACACTTTTGGGGTGAACACTGAAGCTTTCTTT.

This clonotype was seen a few times. The V and J genes are TRBV28 and TRBJ1-2; TRBD1 matches at 7 bases. CDR3 length: 14 amino acids. In germline, CDR1 is MDHEN, CDR2 SYDVKM. V trimming: 3 bases; J trimming: 4 bases; junction bases outside the gene matches: 5. The CDR3 region has the DNA TGTGCCAGCAGTTTCACGACAGGGATCTATGGCTACACCTTC. Protein sequence: CASSFTTGIYGYTF.

The table lists this clonotype with a few counts. This rearrangement joins TRBV6-1 to TRBJ1-5, with D uncertain. V was clipped by 6 bases and J by 5 bases, with 11 bases between them. The CDR3 totals 13 residues. The germline CDR1 and CDR2 sequences are MNHNS and SASEGT. For the CDR3, the DNA is TGTGCCAGCAGCCCCGACATTTATCAGCCCCAGCATTTT. Residues: CASSPDIYQPQHF.

The V call is TRBV6-1, the J call TRBJ2-3, with D possibly TRBD1 on 5 matching bases. The CDR3 is 15 amino acids. Trimming took 2 bases from V and 4 from J, leaving 13 bases between them. Per germline, CDR1 MNHNS and CDR2 SASEGT. CDR3 bases: TGTGCCAGCAGTGAACTACAGGAATTGCCAGATACGCAGTATTTT. It codes for CASSELQELPDTQYF.

This clonotype was observed once. The V call is TRBV5-1, the J call TRBJ1-2; weak D call: TRBD1 (6 bases). This CDR3 is built from 14 residues. Trimming took off 0 bases at V and 11 bases at J, with 17 bases between the two ends. Per the germline V gene, CDR1 is SGHRS and CDR2 is YFSETQ. Here the CDR3 reads CASSLEAETRGYTF. In DNA form, the CDR3 reads TGCGCCAGCAGCTTGGAGGCGGAGACTAGGGGGTACACCTTC. The full variable domain, rest sourced from reference TRBV5-1 and TRBJ1-2, is KAGVTQTPRYLIKTRGQQVTLSCSPISGHRSVSWYQQTPGQGLQFLFEYFSETQRNKGNFPGRFSGRQFSNSRSEMNVSTLELGDSALYLCASSLEAETRGYTFGSGTRLTVV.

There are a few counts of this clonotype. V gene TRBV5-1 combines with J gene TRBJ2-3; tentative D call: TRBD1 (6 bases). Between the trimmed V and J ends, which lost 0 bases and 2 bases, there was a span of 13 bases. Germline assignment: CDR1 SGHRS and CDR2 YFSETQ. The CDR3 length is 16 residues. CDR3 nucleotide sequence: TGCGCCAGCAGCTTGGCCGGACAGAGCCCCACAGATACGCAGTATTTT. Translation gives CASSLAGQSPTDTQYF.

This clonotype was seen a handful of times. This chain's CDR3 is CAWSRLLGDEQYF. The CDR3 DNA reads TGTGCCTGGAGTCGCTTACTGGGGGACGAGCAGTACTTC. The chain employs TRBV30 and TRBJ2-4, with D perhaps matching TRBD1 or TRBD2 (5 bases each). TRBJ2-7 explains the end of the DNA better; the J call may be wrong. Germline CDR1 reads GTSNPN; CDR2 reads SVGIG (reference sequence). There are 13 residues in the CDR3.

The V and J genes are TRBV20-1 and TRBJ1-4; D possibly corresponds to TRBD1 (5 bases). Germline CDR1 DFQATT, CDR2 SNEGSKA (reference sequence). Trimming left V 0 bases short and J 7 bases short, with 15 bases between. The CDR3 has 15 amino acids. As DNA, the CDR3 is TGCAGTGCTAGAGATGGCGGGGCGTCGTCTGAAAAACTGTTTTTT. Residues: CSARDGGASSEKLFF.

The gene calls are TRBV12-3 or TRBV12-4 and TRBJ2-5; tentative D call: TRBD2 (5 bases). The CDR3 loop spans 14 amino acids. V was clipped by 8 bases and J by 1 base, with 14 bases between them. CDR3 loop: CASFQGLGQETQYF. CDR3 DNA: TGTGCCAGCTTCCAAGGACTCGGCCAAGAGACCCAGTACTTC.

This clonotype has more than one count but fewer than ten. V is TRBV6-5 and J is TRBJ2-5; D not certain. Germline loops: CDR1 MNHEY, CDR2 SVGAGI. This CDR3 contains 12 residues. The V and J ends lost 8 bases and 1 base respectively, with 8 bases between them. The CDR3 DNA reads TGTGCCAGCCACGGCTTCCAAGAGACCCAGTACTTC. This translates into CASHGFQETQYF.

This clonotype was counted between two and nine times. The chain has TRBV7-2 and TRBJ1-2, with D possibly TRBD1 on 5 matching bases. CDR3 length: 13 amino acids. In germline, CDR1 is SGHTA, CDR2 FQGNSA. V shed 5 bases and J shed 6 bases, with 13 bases lying between them. The CDR3 sequence is CASSPGAGHGYTF. CDR3 coding DNA: TGTGCCAGCAGCCCCGGGGCAGGACATGGCTACACCTTC.

The chain carries TRBV6-1 and TRBJ2-7; 7 bases map to TRBD2. The CDR3 covers 15 residues. The V segment lost 4 bases and the J segment 0 bases; nucleotides outside the gene matches: 6. Germline assignment: CDR1 MNHNS and CDR2 SASEGT. DNA for the CDR3: TGTGCCAGCAGTGGCCCTAGCGGCCTCTCCTACGAGCAGTACTTC. Its protein product is CASSGPSGLSYEQYF.

This chain connects TRBV4-1 to TRBJ1-2, with D uncertain. There are 14 residues in the CDR3. Germline V gives CDR1 MGHRA, CDR2 YSYEKL. Trimming took 0 bases from V and 3 from J, leaving 8 bases between them. The CDR3 sequence is CASSQDASHYGYTF. CDR3 nucleotide sequence: TGCGCCAGCAGCCAAGACGCCAGTCACTATGGCTACACCTTC.

Only one count was recorded for this clonotype. This chain uses TRBV30 with TRBJ2-5; possible D gene TRBD2, 5 bases. The CDR3 runs to 13 residues. The germline V and J ends were trimmed by 2 bases and 7 bases, with 14 bases remaining between them. Germline V gene data show CDR1 as GTSNPN and CDR2 as SVGIG (reference sequence). The CDR3 nucleotides read TGTGCCTGGAGTCCCGGACTGGGTAGGACCCAGTACTTC. It yields the protein CAWSPGLGRTQYF.